What follows describes a single TCR beta chain. The sample belongs to a study of cytomegalovirus exposure and HLA in healthy donors. CDR1 is SGHTA and CDR2 is FQGTGA in the germline V gene. Unmatched junction bases numbered 6, after V lost 5 bases and J lost 1 base. The CDR3 sequence is 15 residues long. The PCR made use of 60 Vbeta and 13 Jbeta primers. Assay used: immunoSEQ multiplex PCR; TCRdb lists only in-frame clones, some missing. In the table there are approximately 110,000 clones, 77% of which are singletons. The clonotype comes from a woman aged 40 to 50 in good health and CMV-seropositive. The chain uses TRBV7-3 and TRBJ1-1; TRBD1 matches at 8 bases. The sample taken for sequencing was PBMCs. The CDR3 bases are TGTGCCAGCAGCGTACAGGGGGGAAGGAACACTGAAGCTTTCTTT. It specifies CASSVQGGRNTEAFF.